The 24 T cell receptor beta chains below come from one sample, sequenced in a study of T cells in Graves' hyperthyroidism and ophthalmopathy. The source material, RNA transcripts, was used to amplify TCR beta CDR3 regions. The primer set for the first-round RT-PCR of the TCR CDR3 was HTBI. One entry per CDR3 protein results from TCRdb running MiXCR on the multiplex PCR reads. The repertoire has 410,000 or so distinct CDR3 sequences, roughly 14% of them found once; the top ten carry approximately 13%. Sequenced material: blood. These receptors originate from a man younger than 35 with Graves' ophthalmopathy.

V gene TRBV6-2 or TRBV6-3 combines with J gene TRBJ2-2; tentatively, D is TRBD1 (5 bases). Per the germline V gene, CDR1 is MNHEY and CDR2 is SVGEGT. V was clipped by 6 bases and J by 6 bases, with 11 bases between them. The CDR3 totals 13 residues. This chain's CDR3 is CASRALGAGELFF. The CDR3 bases are TGTGCCAGCAGGGCATTAGGGGCCGGGGAGCTGTTTTTT.

This clonotype was picked up many times. V and J are TRBV18 and TRBJ1-2; D might be TRBD1 (5 bases). Trimming removed 2 bases at V and 7 bases at J, with 17 bases between. In germline, CDR1 is KGHSH, CDR2 LQKENI. The CDR3 has 15 residues. The CDR3 spells CASSPVLGDSGGYTF. The CDR3 bases are TGTGCCAGCTCACCAGTCTTGGGGGATTCTGGTGGCTACACCTTC. Filled out from reference TRBV18 and TRBJ1-2, the complete variable domain reads NAGVMQNPRHLVRRRGQEARLRCSPMKGHSHVYWYRQLPEEGLKFMVYLQKENIIDESGMPKERFSAEFPKEGPSILRIQQVVRGDSAAYFCASSPVLGDSGGYTFGSGTRLTVV.

The V call is TRBV4-2, the J call TRBJ1-1, with unresolved D. CDR1 is LGHNA and CDR2 is YNFKEQ in the germline V gene. The CDR3 is made up of 17 amino acids. V was pared by 0 bases and J by 0 bases, with 14 bases between. CDR3 nucleotide sequence: TGTGCCAGCAGCCAAGATTTGACCCCCACCATGAACACTGAAGCTTTCTTT. As protein: CASSQDLTPTMNTEAFF.

This clonotype was recorded many times. The V gene is TRBV6-1, the J gene TRBJ2-7, with D hard to call. The CDR3 has 13 residues. The germline CDR1 and CDR2 sequences are MNHNS and SASEGT. Trimming took 4 bases from V and 3 from J, leaving 10 bases between them. The chain's CDR3 is CASSGGPRYEQYF. DNA for the CDR3: TGTGCCAGCAGTGGGGGTCCCCGCTACGAGCAGTACTTC.

The chain employs TRBV4-1 and TRBJ1-5; 7 positions match TRBD1. The germline gives CDR1 MGHRA, CDR2 YSYEKL. After removal of 4 bases from V and 4 bases from J, the junction contained 13 bases not matched to a gene. There are 17 residues in the CDR3. The CDR3 DNA reads TGCGCCAGCAGCCCCGGCCAGGGGGGCCTACTTAATCAGCCCCAGCATTTT. It specifies CASSPGQGGLLNQPQHF.

The gene calls are TRBV4-1 and TRBJ2-7, with 8 bases fitting TRBD2. The CDR3 runs 16 residues. With 4 bases clipped from V and 3 bases from J, the junction kept 11 bases outside the gene matches. Germline CDR1 MGHRA, CDR2 YSYEKL. CDR3 sequence: CASSLKTSGGLYEQYF. Written as DNA, the CDR3 is TGCGCCAGCAGCCTAAAGACCAGCGGGGGTCTCTACGAGCAGTACTTC.

This clonotype was counted only a few times. One end of the junction fails to match germline, which may point to a read error. This chain's CDR3 is CASRPGQGYHEQFF. DNA for the CDR3: TGTGCCAGCAGACCGGGACAGGGCTACCATGAGCAGTTCTTC. V gene TRBV27 combines with J gene TRBJ2-1, with TRBD1 matching over 9 bases. CDR3 length: 14 amino acids. Germline V lookup: CDR1 MNHEY, CDR2 SMNVEV (reference sequence).

This clonotype was counted a few times. The chain recombines TRBV7-3 with TRBJ2-2; D is unclear. Germline CDR1 and CDR2: SGHTA and FQGTGA. V gave up 5 bases and J gave up 4 bases, with 14 bases separating them. The CDR3 covers 15 residues. The CDR3 DNA is TGTGCCAGCAGCGCCCATCAACCCCCCACCGGGGAGCTGTTTTTT. It translates to CASSAHQPPTGELFF.

This clonotype showed up many times. This chain connects TRBV5-5 to TRBJ1-5; D unclear. Germline CDR1 SGHKS, CDR2 YYEKEE (reference sequence). The CDR3 length is 15 residues. V dropped 4 bases and J dropped 5 bases, with 16 bases sitting between them. The CDR3 sequence is CASSETPALYQPQHF. In DNA form, the CDR3 reads TGTGCCAGCAGCGAGACCCCCGCACTCTATCAGCCCCAGCATTTT.

In its sample, this clonotype was seen many times. The CDR3 DNA reads as TGTGCCAGCAGCTTAGAACTTCGGCTAGGGAGGTACAATGAGCAGTTCTTC. Residues: CASSLELRLGRYNEQFF. The chain recombines TRBV11-2 with TRBJ2-1; TRBD2 is a possible D gene (6 bases). Germline V gene lookup returns CDR1 SGHAT and CDR2 FQNNGV. Trimming cost V 0 bases and J 4 bases, with 16 bases left between them. The CDR3 has 17 amino acids.

This clonotype was detected ten times or more. This rearrangement joins TRBV28 to TRBJ2-5; 7 nucleotides agree with TRBD2. The germline gives CDR1 MDHEN, CDR2 SYDVKM. V gave up 3 bases and J gave up 9 bases; unmatched junction bases: 10. The CDR3 runs to 14 residues. CDR3 bases: TGTGCCAGCAGTTTGCTAGCGGTTACCGCGGCCCAGTACTTC. It yields the protein CASSLLAVTAAQYF.

This clonotype was seen only a few times. The genes are TRBV15 and TRBJ2-7; tentatively, D is TRBD2 (6 bases). The CDR3 contains 14 residues. Germline loops: CDR1 LNHNV, CDR2 YYDKDF (reference sequence). V lost 0 bases, J lost 4 bases, and 10 bases lay in between. CDR3 loop: CATSRDLLAYEQYF. The CDR3 nucleotides are TGTGCCACCAGCAGAGATTTACTAGCATACGAGCAGTACTTC.

The sample holds many counts of this clonotype. This sequence joins TRBV6-1 and TRBJ1-1; 7 bases line up with TRBD1. CDR1 MNHNS and CDR2 SASEGT come from the germline V gene. The trim removed 6 bases at V and 7 bases at J, leaving 8 bases unmatched. The CDR3 consists of 13 residues. The CDR3: CASRRTGSGEAFF. As DNA, the CDR3 is TGTGCCAGCAGAAGGACAGGCTCGGGTGAAGCTTTCTTT.

This clonotype occurred a few times. This chain links TRBV6-5 with TRBJ2-7, with 8 positions matching TRBD2. V gave up 0 bases and J gave up 5 bases; unmatched junction bases: 6. The CDR3 is made up of 15 amino acids. Germline assignment: CDR1 MNHEY and CDR2 SVGAGI. The CDR3 DNA reads as TGTGCCAGCAGTTACTCTAGCGGGAATCTCAACGAGCAGTACTTC. It yields the protein CASSYSSGNLNEQYF.

This clonotype was observed many times. This sequence joins TRBV6-5 and TRBJ1-5; no definite D call. From germline, CDR1 is MNHEY and CDR2 SVGAGI. V was clipped by 1 base and J by 0 bases, with 7 bases between them. The CDR3 is 15 amino acids. Here the CDR3 DNA reads TGTGCCAGCAGTTACTTGGTGTATAGCAATCAGCCCCAGCATTTT. Translated: CASSYLVYSNQPQHF.

The V gene is TRBV15, the J gene TRBJ2-1; D may be TRBD2 (7 bases). The end of the DNA fits TRBJ2-3 better, so the J call may be wrong. Germline V gene lookup returns CDR1 LNHNV and CDR2 YYDKDF (reference sequence). The CDR3 loop spans 10 amino acids. The CDR3 reads CALLRGPQYF. For the CDR3, the DNA is TGTGCTCTCTTGCGGGGGCCCCAGTATTTT.

This clonotype was detected many times. CDR3 DNA: TGTGCCAGCAGACTGGGACAGGGCGGCACAGATACGCAGTATTTT. Its translation is CASRLGQGGTDTQYF. The chain is built from TRBV3-1 and TRBJ2-3; 9 nucleotides align to TRBD1. Germline CDR1 is LGHDT and CDR2 is YNNKEL (reference sequence). After removal of 6 bases from V and 1 base from J, the junction contained 5 bases not matched to a gene. This CDR3 comprises 15 residues.

This clonotype came up a few times. This chain joins TRBV10-1 and TRBJ2-6, with unresolved D. With 0 bases removed from V and 4 bases from J, the gap between germline ends came to 13 bases. This CDR3 has 17 residues. Germline V gene lookup returns CDR1 WNHNN and CDR2 SYGVQD (reference sequence). The CDR3 region is CASSESMNYLGANVLTF. The DNA of the CDR3 is TGCGCCAGCAGTGAGTCGATGAACTATCTCGGGGCCAACGTCCTGACTTTC.

CDR3 in DNA: TGTGCCGCGCGGGGGCAGGTGGGGACTAGCGGTTCTTTCAATGAGCAGTTCTTC. Its translation is CAARGQVGTSGSFNEQFF. The rearrangement joins TRBV6-1 to TRBJ2-1; 11 bases map to TRBD2. The germline CDR1 and CDR2 sequences are MNHNS and SASEGT. The V and J ends lost 11 bases and 6 bases, in that order; junction bases with no gene match: 21. CDR3 length: 18 amino acids.

This clonotype was counted ten times or more. The chain uses TRBV12-3 or TRBV12-4 and TRBJ2-3, with TRBD2 matching 14 bases. The CDR3 runs 15 residues. J lost 1 base, V lost 6 bases, and 0 bases had no gene match. The CDR3 protein is CASRGLAGGTDTQYF. CDR3 DNA: TGTGCCAGCAGGGGACTAGCGGGGGGCACAGATACGCAGTATTTT.

In the case of this clonotype: A much bigger clone sits one base away, suggesting this may be a read error. This chain uses TRBV4-1 with TRBJ2-3; 7 nucleotides match TRBD1. Germline CDR1 is MGHRA and CDR2 is YSYEKL. CDR3 length equals 12 residues. CDR3: CTSSQQGGTQYF. CDR3 nucleotides: TGCACCAGCAGCCAGCAAGGGGGCACGCAGTATTTT.

This clonotype was counted at least ten times. V gene TRBV5-1 combines with J gene TRBJ2-7; no clear D. Trimming shortened V by 0 bases and J by 1 base, and 8 bases separated the two germline ends. The CDR3 runs to 14 residues. CDR1 and CDR2 (germline): SGHRS, YFSETQ. The CDR3 DNA is TGCGCCAGCAGCTTGGGTCAACCTTCCTACGAGCAGTACTTC. Protein product: CASSLGQPSYEQYF.

This clonotype was counted at least ten times. This chain joins TRBV5-1 and TRBJ2-7; 7 bases fit TRBD1. This CDR3 is built from 12 residues. The V gene's germline CDR1 is SGHRS and CDR2 YFSETQ. V was pared by 4 bases and J by 5 bases, with 3 bases of the junction left unmatched. The CDR3, as DNA: TGCGCCAGCAGCAGGGACAGTAACGAGCAGTACTTC. This sequence encodes CASSRDSNEQYF.

In DNA, the CDR3 is TGTGCCAGCAGTTACTCTTACAGCAGGGAGCAGTTCTTC. This codes for CASSYSYSREQFF. V gene TRBV6-5 combines with J gene TRBJ2-1, with D unresolved. Trimming shortened V by 0 bases and J by 10 bases, and 10 bases separated the two germline ends. This CDR3 spans 13 amino acids. Germline-derived CDR1 and CDR2 are MNHEY and SVGAGI.